The 8 T cell receptor beta chains below all came from one sample that was sequenced in a study of T cells after yellow fever vaccination. TCRdb re-analysed the 5' RACE reads in MiXCR, keeping a single row per CDR3 protein. The sample has 65,000 to 90,000 distinct CDR3 sequences; about 7.7% are singletons. The input for sequencing was CD8+ T cells sorted from PBMCs, taken on the day of the yellow fever booster vaccination. These receptors originate from a man aged 25 to 45 who received the YFV17D yellow fever vaccine.

This clonotype was seen repeatedly, ten times or more. This sequence joins TRBV9 and TRBJ2-2; 7 nucleotides agree with TRBD1. The CDR3 loop spans 16 amino acids. Trimming cost V 4 bases and J 3 bases; bases outside gene matches: 9. The germline V gene has CDR1 SGDLS and CDR2 YYNGEE. The CDR3 nucleotides read TGTGCCAGCAGCCCTCAGGGGGATGCTTACACCGGGGAGCTGTTTTTT. This sequence encodes CASSPQGDAYTGELFF.

Only a few counts were recorded for this clonotype. The CDR3 coding sequence is TGTGCCAGCAGCCTAGTGGGGGCCTCCAACACCGGGGAGCTGTTTTTT. As protein: CASSLVGASNTGELFF. This chain links TRBV6-2 or TRBV6-3 with TRBJ2-2, with a tentative D call TRBD1 (6 bases). This CDR3 comprises 16 residues. The V end was cut by 6 bases, the J end by 2 bases, with 16 bases between. CDR1 MNHEY and CDR2 SVGEGT come from the germline V gene.

The table lists this clonotype with a few counts. The chain uses TRBV19 and TRBJ2-1, with no clear D. CDR1 and CDR2 from the germline V gene are LNHDA and SQIVND (reference sequence). Trimming removed 11 bases at V and 4 bases at J, with 9 bases between. The CDR3 contains 11 residues. The CDR3 region has the DNA TGTGCCTGCCAGAAATACAATGAGCAGTTCTTC. This codes for CACQKYNEQFF. Complete variable domain (other parts from reference TRBV19 and TRBJ2-1): DGGITQSPKYLFRKEGQNVTLSCEQNLNHDAMYWYRQDPGQGLRLIYYSQIVNDFQKGDIAEGYSVSREKKESFPLTVTSAQKNPTAFYLCACQKYNEQFFGPGTRLTVL.

The V gene is TRBV11-2, the J gene TRBJ2-5, with D perhaps being TRBD1 or TRBD2 (6 bases each). CDR3 length: 15 amino acids. V dropped 5 bases and J dropped 5 bases, with 18 bases sitting between them. Germline CDR1 and CDR2: SGHAT and FQNNGV. Written as DNA, the CDR3 is TGTGCCAGCAGCGTAGGGGGGTGGGTAGTGGAGACCCAGTACTTC. Translated, it gives CASSVGGWVVETQYF.

This clonotype showed up just a few times. The rearrangement joins TRBV6-5 to TRBJ2-1; the D gene could be TRBD1 or TRBD2 (6 bases each). V lost 9 bases and J lost 1, with 16 bases in between. The CDR3 is made up of 15 amino acids. The germline V gene has CDR1 MNHEY and CDR2 SVGAGI. CDR3 in DNA: TGTGCCAGTTCGGTCGGGGGCACATCCTACAATGAGCAGTTCTTC. Amino acids: CASSVGGTSYNEQFF.

This clonotype occurred many times. V gene TRBV6-5 combines with J gene TRBJ2-1; 7 bases align to TRBD2. The CDR3 is 16 amino acids. Germline V CDR1 and CDR2: MNHEY, SVGAGI. The junction had 6 bases not matched to a gene; V was cut back by 0 bases and J by 4 bases. This CDR3 reads CASSYSSGGGYNEQFF. CDR3 nucleotide sequence: TGTGCCAGCAGTTACTCGAGTGGCGGGGGTTACAATGAGCAGTTCTTC.

The chain combines TRBV7-6 with TRBJ1-5, with a weak D call TRBD1 (6 bases). CDR1 SGHVS and CDR2 FNYEAQ come from the germline V gene. The CDR3 is 17 residues long. The V end lost 1 base, the J end lost 3 bases, and 16 bases lay between the germline ends. For the CDR3, the DNA is TGTGCCAGCAGCTTAGAGGTGGGGGGCTCCCCCAATCAGCCCCAGCATTTT. Its translation is CASSLEVGGSPNQPQHF. Based on the CDR3 plus reference TRBV7-6 and TRBJ1-5, the full variable domain is GAGVSQSPRYKVTKRGQDVALRCDPISGHVSLYWYRQALGQGPEFLTYFNYEAQQDKSGLPNDRFSAERPEGSISTLTIQRTEQRDSAMYRCASSLEVGGSPNQPQHFGDGTRLSIL.

This clonotype was seen a few times. The rearrangement links TRBV27 to TRBJ2-3; either TRBD1 or TRBD2 may fit D (7 bases each). This CDR3 spans 16 amino acids. Trimming left V 5 bases short and J 3 bases short, with 18 bases between. Per the germline V gene, CDR1 is MNHEY and CDR2 is SMNVEV (reference sequence). The CDR3 reads CASSAVYQGGTDTQYF. In DNA, the CDR3 is TGTGCCAGCAGTGCCGTATACCAGGGGGGGACAGATACGCAGTATTTT.